This T cell receptor beta chain emerged from a study of blood T cell repertoires in COVID-19. About the study: In each case, the material was cDNA or gDNA derived from T cells, B-cell-depleted T cells, or PBMCs.

This clone was recorded only once. Germline V gene lookup returns CDR1 MNHEY and CDR2 SMNVEV (reference sequence). V lost 0 bases and J lost 1, with 16 bases in between. The CDR3 is 17 amino acids. The cohort comprised adults aged 18 to 89 years residing in 20 to 30 US areas. Which cohort a participant joined came from the clinical history participants gave. Authors' analysis steps: Researchers report that nucleated cell counts were estimated from reference gene primer amplification. Assay: immunoSEQ multiplex PCR; the TCRdb copy retains only in-frame clones and omits some. From that table come the V and J calls and clone size; the DNA was used to work out D and trimming. In the table there are approximately 230,000 clones, around nine tenths of which are singletons.

The sample was PBMCs or T cells enriched from blood (not recorded which). The chain carries TRBV27 and TRBJ2-7; TRBD2 might be the D (6 bases). The source of this sequence is a young woman who had recovered from COVID-19. The CDR3 protein is CASSLSITGERSYEQYF. The CDR3, as DNA: TGTGCCAGCAGTTTATCGATTACGGGAGAGCGGTCCTACGAGCAGTACTTC.